This entry is about one TCR beta chain. The data are from a study of blood T cell repertoires in COVID-19. Assay: immunoSEQ multiplex PCR; the TCRdb copy retains only in-frame clones and omits some. The sample records 150,000 or so clones, about 92% being singletons. Germline loops: CDR1 SGHTA, CDR2 FQGNSA. The ends were cut back, 1 base at V and 5 bases at J, with 17 bases in the middle. The CDR3 covers 16 residues. The sequencing input was peripheral blood. The sequence came from a woman between 55 and 75 years old with COVID-19, enrolled during active disease. V and J are TRBV7-2 and TRBJ2-5; D unresolved. In DNA form, the CDR3 reads TGTGCCAGCAGCTTAGAAACCAGATATTTTTGGGAGACCCAGTACTTC. Encoded protein: CASSLETRYFWETQYF.